This T cell receptor beta chain emerged from a study of control samples from healthy donors and cancer patients. The CDR3 has 15 amino acids. V lost 0 bases and J lost 4, with 10 bases in between. The germline V gene encodes CDR1 MGHRA and CDR2 YSYEKL. Sequencing was performed with immunoSEQ multiplex PCR; in TCRdb, only in-frame clones are kept and a portion is missing. Of 40,000 to 55,000 clones listed, about 93% are singletons. Sequenced: PBMCs. This TCR was sampled from a woman aged 50 to 60 with head and neck cancer. The V call is TRBV4-1, the J call TRBJ1-5, with unresolved D. This chain's CDR3 is CASSQEGRRNQPQHF. DNA of the CDR3: TGCGCCAGCAGCCAAGAAGGTAGGAGGAATCAGCCCCAGCATTTT.